The clone carrying this T cell receptor (beta chain) occurred once. The sample comes from a study of OX40 agonist ivuxolimab in advanced cancers. In the study overall: With ivuxolimab, an agonistic anti-OX40 (CD134) antibody, patients were treated.

The CDR3 spans 15 residues. Germline V lookup: CDR1 KGHSH, CDR2 LQKENI. V lost 3 bases and J lost 0; bases outside the gene matches: 1. Assay: immunoSEQ multiplex PCR; the TCRdb copy retains only in-frame clones and omits some. The sample contains roughly 72,000 clones, approximately 81% of which appear only once. The chain employs TRBV18 and TRBJ2-7; 11 nucleotides line up with TRBD1. The input for sequencing was CD4+ or CD8+ T cells sorted from blood, taken in a trial of the OX40 agonist ivuxolimab. The source is an adult with an advanced solid tumor such as melanoma, head and neck, liver or kidney cancer. Written as DNA, the CDR3 is TGTGCCAGCTCACCGGGGACAGGGGGCTCCTACGAGCAGTACTTC. Protein: CASSPGTGGSYEQYF.